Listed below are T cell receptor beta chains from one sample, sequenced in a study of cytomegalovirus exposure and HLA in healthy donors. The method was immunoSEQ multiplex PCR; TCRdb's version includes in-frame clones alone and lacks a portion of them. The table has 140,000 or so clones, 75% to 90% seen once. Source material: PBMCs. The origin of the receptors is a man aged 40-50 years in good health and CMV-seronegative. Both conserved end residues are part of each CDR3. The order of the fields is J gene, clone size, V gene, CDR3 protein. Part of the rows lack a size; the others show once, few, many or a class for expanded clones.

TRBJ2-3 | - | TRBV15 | CATSTGTASRDTQYF
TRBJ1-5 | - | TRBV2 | CASRYLRSAGVGNQPQHF
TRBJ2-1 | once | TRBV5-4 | CASSYNNEQFF
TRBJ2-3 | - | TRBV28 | CASSLLRSGLAGGRSTDTQYF
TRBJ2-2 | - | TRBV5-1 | CASSPGQGAGELFF
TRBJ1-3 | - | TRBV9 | CASSQGQSGNTIYF
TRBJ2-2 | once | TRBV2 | CASSVVAEATGELFF
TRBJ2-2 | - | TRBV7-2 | CASSLVGTGNTGELFF
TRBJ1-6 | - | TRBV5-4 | CASSPRGHPSPLHF
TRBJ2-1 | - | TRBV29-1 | CSAPRLGQGAGEQFF